This T cell receptor beta chain was obtained from a study of CD8 T cells in Susac syndrome (dated by TCRdb to between 2018 and 2021). Study-level background: Whether CD8+ T cell activation and differentiation in Susac syndrome was antigen driven was tested using repertoire sequencing. CD8+ T cell repertoire clonality was compared between some 12 healthy donors, some 14 Susac syndrome patients and roughly 15 multiple sclerosis patients. The study at large found these results: The TCR sequencing and HLA analysis was acknowledged to have included a relatively small number of individuals.

The junction shows trimming of 6 bases on V and 4 bases on J, and the gene matches do not reach 3 bases of it. CDR1 and CDR2 are read off the germline V gene (reference sequence) as DFQATT and SNEGSKA. Inclusive of the bounding cysteine and phenylalanine, the CDR3 is 13 residues long. The sequence is cut down to CDR3 DNA, 39 bases in frame from base 1. As for this clonotype: Its antigen target is currently unknown. No base quality information exists; no much larger clone differs at one position.

RNA was extracted using the RNeasy kit, and roughly 0.5 to 1 microgram was reverse transcribed with random hexamers. TCR beta CDR3 regions were amplified with the immunoSEQ multiplex PCR assay covering 54 Vbeta and 13 Jbeta segments. PCR amplification bias was corrected using a synthetic template baseline for primer optimization and computational correction. On the authors' methods: Reads were annotated to V, D and J genes according to IMGT and were analyzed with immunoSEQ Analyzer, with only productive sequences retained. Clonality was calculated as one minus the Shannon entropy normalized by log2 of the number of productive unique sequences. For each patient and control, public and private clones were evaluated among the 100 most prevalent clones. A clone was defined as Susac-specific if it was absent from the healthy and MS cohorts, from roughly 1,000 published viral clones and from other ImmuneACCESS disease sequences. The public reads were reanalyzed by TCRdb: fastp trimming at Q25, MiXCR alignment, in-frame beta chains only. Each entry merges the rows of one CDR3 protein and shows their most common DNA and genes. In this record, the V and J calls reflect TCRdb's handling and not the investigators' own analysis. The sample yields fewer than 150,000 distinct CDR3 sequences; around 94% were counted once. Of the sample, approximately 0.27% is held by the ten largest clones.

High-throughput TCR beta sequencing profiled peripheral blood CD8+ and CD4+ T cells from healthy donors, Susac syndrome patients and multiple sclerosis patients. The healthy donors served as controls matched for age and sex. CD8+ TEMRA cells were enriched by FACS, while bulk CD8+ and CD4+ T cells were purified by magnetic negative isolation. Blood was drawn into EDTA tubes, processed within 24 hours, and PBMCs were isolated by density gradient centrifugation. PBMCs intended for TCR sequencing were frozen in liquid nitrogen and were later thawed in a 37 degrees C water bath. The sorted or isolated CD4+, CD8+ and CD8+ TEMRA cells reached a purity of at least 90%.

The chain was built from TRBV20-1 and TRBJ2-1; 10 bases in between match TRBD2. Sequencing was performed on CD8+ T cells from PBMCs. This sequence originates from a human donor in good health. The CDR3 is CSAGLAVYNEQFF. The DNA sequence follows: TGCAGTGCCGGACTAGCGGTATACAATGAGCAGTTCTTC.